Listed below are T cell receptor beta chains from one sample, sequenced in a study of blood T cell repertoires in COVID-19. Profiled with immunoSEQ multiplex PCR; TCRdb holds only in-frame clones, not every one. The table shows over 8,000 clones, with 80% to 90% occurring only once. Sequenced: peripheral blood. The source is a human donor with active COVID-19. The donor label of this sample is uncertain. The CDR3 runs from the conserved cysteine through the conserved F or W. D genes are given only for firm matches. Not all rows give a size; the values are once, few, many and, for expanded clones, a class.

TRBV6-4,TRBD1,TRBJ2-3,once,TGTGCCAGCAGTGACTCGACAGGGGAGACGCAGTATTTT,CASSDSTGETQYF
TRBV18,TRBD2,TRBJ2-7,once,TGTGCCAGCTCATTAACACCGGGACTAGCGGGGGGGCCTTTCTCCTACGAGCAGTACTTC,CASSLTPGLAGGPFSYEQYF
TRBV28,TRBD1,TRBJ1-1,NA,TGTGCCAGCAGTTTATGGGGACAGGGCAGCGTGGAAGCTTTCTTT,CASSLWGQGSVEAFF
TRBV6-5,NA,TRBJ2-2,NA,TGTGCCAGCAGTTACGGGGCGGGAACGGCCGGGGAGCTGTTTTTT,CASSYGAGTAGELFF
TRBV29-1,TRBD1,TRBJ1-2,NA,TGCAGCGTTGTACCCGGGACAGGGGAAAGCTATGGCTACACCTTC,CSVVPGTGESYGYTF
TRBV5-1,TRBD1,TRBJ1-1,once,TGCGCCAGCAGCTCGCGAACAGGGGGCACTGAAGCTTTCTTT,CASSSRTGGTEAFF
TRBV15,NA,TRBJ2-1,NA,TGTGCCACCAGCAGAGGGCAGGGGCCATGGTACAATGAGCAGTTCTTC,CATSRGQGPWYNEQFF
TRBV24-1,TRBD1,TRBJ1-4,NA,TGTGCCACCAGTGACCCGGGACAGCTCCATGAAAAACTGTTTTTT,CATSDPGQLHEKLFF
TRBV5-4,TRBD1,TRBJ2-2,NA,TGTGCCAGCAGCTTGGGGACAGGGGATATCGGGGAGCTGTTTTTT,CASSLGTGDIGELFF
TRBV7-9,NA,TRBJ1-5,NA,TGTGCCAGCAGCTCGGCGGGAGGGAATCAGCCCCAGCATTTT,CASSSAGGNQPQHF
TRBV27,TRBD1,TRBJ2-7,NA,TGTGCCAGCAGCCGGGACAGTCGCTCCTACGAGCAGTACTTC,CASSRDSRSYEQYF
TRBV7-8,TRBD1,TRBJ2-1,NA,TGTGCCAGCAGCTTCAAGGGGGACAGCTCCTACAATGAGCAGTTCTTC,CASSFKGDSSYNEQFF
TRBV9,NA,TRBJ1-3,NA,TGTGCCAGCAGCGGACACTCTGGAAACACCATATATTTT,CASSGHSGNTIYF
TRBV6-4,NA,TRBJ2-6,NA,TGTGCCAGCAGCTCTGACAGGTCTGGGGCCAACGTCCTGACTTTC,CASSSDRSGANVLTF
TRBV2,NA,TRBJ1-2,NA,TGTGCCAGCAGTGAAACCCCCCCAAACAGCCGCTACACCTTC,CASSETPPNSRYTF
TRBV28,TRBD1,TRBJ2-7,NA,TGTGCCAGCAGGGACGGACAGGCGCCTCTATCCTACGAGCAGTACTTC,CASRDGQAPLSYEQYF
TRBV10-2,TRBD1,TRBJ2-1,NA,TGCGCCAGCGCCGGGACAGCTATTCCCCCCAATGAGCAGTTCTTC,CASAGTAIPPNEQFF
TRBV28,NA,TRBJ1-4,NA,TGTGCCAGCAGTTTATTACAGGGAGATGAAAAACTGTTTTTT,CASSLLQGDEKLFF
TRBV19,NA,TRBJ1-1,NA,TGTGCCAGTAGTATCTATCAGGGTGAAGCTTTCTTT,CASSIYQGEAFF
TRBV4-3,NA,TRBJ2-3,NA,TGCGCCAGCAGCCAAGGTCTTTCCTGGGGCGCTTTATCAGATACGCAGTATTTT,CASSQGLSWGALSDTQYF
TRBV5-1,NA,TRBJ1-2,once,TGCGCCAGCAGCTTGGAAGGGGGGGGCTATGGCTACACCTTC,CASSLEGGGYGYTF
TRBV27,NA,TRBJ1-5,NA,TGTGCCAGCAGTTCTCTGGGGCCTGGGCCCCAGCATTTT,CASSSLGPGPQHF
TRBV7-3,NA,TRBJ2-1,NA,TGTGCCAGCAGCCTCGGGTCGTTGAGCTCCTACAATGAGCAGTTCTTC,CASSLGSLSSYNEQFF
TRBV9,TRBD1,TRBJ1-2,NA,TGTGCCAGCAGCGATACCAGACAGGGGGCATCCTATTACTATGGCTACACCTTC,CASSDTRQGASYYYGYTF
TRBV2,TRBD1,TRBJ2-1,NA,TGTGCCAGTGATTGGGGGCAGGGGGACATGATCAATGAGCAGTTCTTC,CASDWGQGDMINEQFF
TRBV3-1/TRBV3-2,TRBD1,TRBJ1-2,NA,TGTGCCAGCAGCCATTGGACAGGGGGGACTCACTATGGCTACACCTTC,CASSHWTGGTHYGYTF
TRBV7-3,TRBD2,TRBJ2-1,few,TGTGCCAGCAGCTTAACGCGGGGGTCATACAATGAGCAGTTCTTC,CASSLTRGSYNEQFF
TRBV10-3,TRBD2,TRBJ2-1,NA,TGTGCCACCAACCCCCAGCGGGAGGGGGGTGAGCAGTTCTTC,CATNPQREGGEQFF
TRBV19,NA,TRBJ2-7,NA,TGTGCCAGTGGGCATCTATCGGGGGGCGCCGGGACGCCTCACTACGAGCAGTACTTC,CASGHLSGGAGTPHYEQYF
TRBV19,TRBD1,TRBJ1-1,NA,TGTGCCAGTAGTATGGGGACAGGGGGGAACACTGAAGCTTTCTTT,CASSMGTGGNTEAFF
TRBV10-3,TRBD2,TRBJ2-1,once,TGTGCCATCAGAGCTAGCGGGGGCACCTACAATGAGCAGTTCTTC,CAIRASGGTYNEQFF
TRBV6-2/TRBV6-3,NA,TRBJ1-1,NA,TGTGCCAGCAGCCCCGACAGAGCCACTGAAGCTTTCTTT,CASSPDRATEAFF
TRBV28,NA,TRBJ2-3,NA,TGTGCCAGCAGTTTCGGCAGGCATAGCACAGATACGCAGTATTTT,CASSFGRHSTDTQYF
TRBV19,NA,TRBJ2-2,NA,TGTGCCAGTAGTATGGGGGCCGGCACCGGGGAGCTGTTTTTT,CASSMGAGTGELFF
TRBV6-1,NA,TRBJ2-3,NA,TGTGCCAGCAGTGACCGGACTGTCAGCACAGATACGCAGTATTTT,CASSDRTVSTDTQYF
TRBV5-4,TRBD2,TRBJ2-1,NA,TGTGCCAGCAGCTTGCCTAGCGGGGGGCCTCGTAATGAGCAGTTCTTC,CASSLPSGGPRNEQFF
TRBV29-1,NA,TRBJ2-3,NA,TGCAGCGTTGATGGGGGGGCCTTAAGGCAGGGCCGTAGCACAGATACGCAGTATTTT,CSVDGGALRQGRSTDTQYF
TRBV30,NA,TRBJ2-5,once,TGTGCCTGGAGCCGGGACTTACAAGAGACCCAGTACTTC,CAWSRDLQETQYF
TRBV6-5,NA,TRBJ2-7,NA,TGTGCCAGCAGTCAGGGGACCGGGTATTACGAGCAGTACTTC,CASSQGTGYYEQYF
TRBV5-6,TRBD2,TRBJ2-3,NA,TGTGCCAGCAGCCTCTCTAGCGGGAGAAAAGATACGCAGTATTTT,CASSLSSGRKDTQYF
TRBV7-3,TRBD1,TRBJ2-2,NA,TGTGCCAGCAGCCGTCGGACAGGGGGGACCGGGGAGCTGTTTTTT,CASSRRTGGTGELFF
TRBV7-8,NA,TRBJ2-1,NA,TGTGCCAGCAGCTTAAGGGAGAGCTCCTACAATGAGCAGTTCTTC,CASSLRESSYNEQFF
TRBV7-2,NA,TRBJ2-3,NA,TGTGCCAGCACGCCCGATAGGAGGGCCGGTTCGCAGTATTTT,CASTPDRRAGSQYF
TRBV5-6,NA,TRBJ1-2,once,TGTGCCAGCACCACAGGGCAGGGTTGGGGCTACACCTTC,CASTTGQGWGYTF
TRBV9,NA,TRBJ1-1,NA,TGTGCCAGCAGCGTCGGTTTAAGGAACACTGAAGCTTTCTTT,CASSVGLRNTEAFF
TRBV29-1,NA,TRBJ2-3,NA,TGCAGCGTTGGGGCCGGGACACCAAGGGGCACGCAGTATTTT,CSVGAGTPRGTQYF
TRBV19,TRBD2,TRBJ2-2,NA,TGTGCCACCACCCCGACTAGCCTTCACACCGGGGAGCTGTTTTTT,CATTPTSLHTGELFF
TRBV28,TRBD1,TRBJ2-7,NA,TGTGCCAGCAGTTTATCGGGACAGGTCTTCTCCTACGAGCAGTACTTC,CASSLSGQVFSYEQYF
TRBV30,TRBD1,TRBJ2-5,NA,TGTGCCTGGAGTGTCTGGGACAGGGAGAAAGAGACCCAGTACTTC,CAWSVWDREKETQYF
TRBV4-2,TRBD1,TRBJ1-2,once,TGTGCCAGCAGCCCGCGAACGGACAGGCGGTATGGCTACACCTTC,CASSPRTDRRYGYTF
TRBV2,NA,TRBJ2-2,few,TGTGCCAGCACCAAAAACACCGGGGAGCTGTTTTTT,CASTKNTGELFF
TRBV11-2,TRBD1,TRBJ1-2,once,TGTGCCAGCAGCGGACAGGGCCTTAACTATGGCTACACCTTC,CASSGQGLNYGYTF
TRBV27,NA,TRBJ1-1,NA,TGTGCCAGCAGTCCCCGTTTCCAGGGGACTGAAGCTTTCTTT,CASSPRFQGTEAFF
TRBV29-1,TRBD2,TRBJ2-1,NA,TGCAGCGTTGAAGGAGCGGGGAGCTCCTACAATGAGCAGTTCTTC,CSVEGAGSSYNEQFF
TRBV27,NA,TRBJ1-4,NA,TGTGCCAGCAGGGACAGAAATAATGAAAAACTGTTTTTT,CASRDRNNEKLFF
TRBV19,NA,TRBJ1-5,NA,TGTGCCAGTAGTATCGGTGCCCAGGGCAATCAGCCCCAGCATTTT,CASSIGAQGNQPQHF
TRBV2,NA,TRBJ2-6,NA,TGTGCCAGCAGTGAAAGGCCATCGGGGGCTGGGGCCAACGTCCTGACTTTC,CASSERPSGAGANVLTF
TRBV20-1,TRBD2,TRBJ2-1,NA,TGCAGTGCTAGTTTGCGCGGGGGGCAATCCTACAATGAGCAGTTCTTC,CSASLRGGQSYNEQFF
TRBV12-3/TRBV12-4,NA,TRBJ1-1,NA,TGTGCCAGCAGTCTAACAGTTATTGAAGCTTTCTTT,CASSLTVIEAFF
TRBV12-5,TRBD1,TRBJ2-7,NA,TGTGCTAGTGGCCCGGGACAGGGAGCACCTCCTGAAAAGTACTTC,CASGPGQGAPPEKYF